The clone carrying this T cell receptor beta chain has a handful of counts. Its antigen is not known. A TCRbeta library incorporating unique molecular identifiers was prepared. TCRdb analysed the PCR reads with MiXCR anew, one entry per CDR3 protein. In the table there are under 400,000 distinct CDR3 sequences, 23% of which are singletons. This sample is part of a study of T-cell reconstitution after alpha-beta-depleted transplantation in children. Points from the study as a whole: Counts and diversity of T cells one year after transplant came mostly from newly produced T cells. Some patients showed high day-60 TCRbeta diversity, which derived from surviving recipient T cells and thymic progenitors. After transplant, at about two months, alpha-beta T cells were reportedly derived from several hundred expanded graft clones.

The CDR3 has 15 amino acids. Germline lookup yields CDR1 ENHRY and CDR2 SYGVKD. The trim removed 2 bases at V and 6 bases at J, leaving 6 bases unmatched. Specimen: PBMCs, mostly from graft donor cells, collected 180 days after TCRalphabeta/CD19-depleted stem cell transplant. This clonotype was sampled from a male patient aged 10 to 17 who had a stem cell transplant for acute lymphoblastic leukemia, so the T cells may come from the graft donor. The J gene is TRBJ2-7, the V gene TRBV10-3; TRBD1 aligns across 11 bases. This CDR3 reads CAISEAGQGGVEQYF. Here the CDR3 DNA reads TGTGCCATCAGTGAGGCGGGACAGGGGGGCGTCGAGCAGTACTTC.